This T cell receptor (beta chain) was captured in a study of T cell responses to AZD1222 COVID-19 vaccine. Clones were sequenced by immunoSEQ multiplex PCR, and TCRdb holds only the in-frame ones, with some missing. The data show 160,000 or so clones, with roughly nine tenths seen just once and roughly 7% held by the top ten. Per the germline V gene, CDR1 is SGHTA and CDR2 is FQGNSA. The germline V and J ends were trimmed by 5 bases and 2 bases, with 13 bases remaining between them. The CDR3 runs 15 residues. Sample: peripheral blood, taken after recovery from COVID-19. The sequence was obtained from an adult who had recovered from COVID-19. The chain has TRBV7-2 and TRBJ1-3, with no clear D. The CDR3 coding sequence is TGTGCCAGCAGCCCAGATGGGCAGACTGGAAACACCATATATTTT. Protein product: CASSPDGQTGNTIYF.